Described below is a single T cell receptor beta chain sequence and its context. This sample was included in a study of blood T cell repertoires in COVID-19. The overall study: The study drew acute and convalescent COVID-19 samples from the United States, Italy and Spain.

V was cut by 2 bases and J by 0 bases, with 13 bases left in between. The CDR3 totals 16 residues. From germline, CDR1 is MNHEY and CDR2 SVGEGT. Original analysis: For nucleated cells, counts were estimated from reference gene primer amplification. Data came from immunoSEQ multiplex PCR; TCRdb stores just in-frame clones and leaves some out. V and J calls and clone size come straight from that table; D and trimming were deduced from the DNA. The sample holds about 220,000 clones, 65% to 90% seen once. This sequence was found in a woman aged 70-85 years with COVID-19, enrolled during active disease. The V call is TRBV6-2 or TRBV6-3, the J call TRBJ1-1; D is unclear. The sequenced sample was peripheral blood. CDR3 sequence reads: CASSYLGAPMNTEAFF. The CDR3 DNA sequence: TGTGCCAGCAGTTACCTTGGAGCTCCAATGAACACTGAAGCTTTCTTT.